A single sample is the source of the 4 T cell receptor beta chains below, sequenced in a study of shared clonotypes between healthy human individuals (dated by TCRdb to 2020 to 2022). CD8 naive samples consisted of CD45RO-negative cells that were positively selected for CCR7, yielding a CD45RA+CCR7+ population without TemRA cells. The method behind the library was the immunoSEQ multiplex PCR assay. TCRdb retrieved this table from immuneACCESS and kept in-frame rearrangements only. Not all clones are present; in checked studies, unresolved V genes account for under half, and no reason is known for the remainder. The sample data list 1.5 million to 2.5 million clones, and approximately 95% of these were observed just once. The top ten clonotypes cover roughly 1% of the sample. Sequenced: naive CD8+ T cells sorted from blood. The cell subset or site label, read with the paper, signifies: CD45RA+CCR7+. These receptors came from a man younger than 30 in good health.

CDR3 region: CASSPPAGDDEKLFF. For the CDR3, the DNA is TGTGCCAGCAGCCCCCCGGCAGGGGATGATGAAAAACTGTTTTTT. This chain connects TRBV7-9 to TRBJ1-4, with TRBD1 as a possible D gene (6 bases). The CDR3 has 15 amino acids. V was cut by 5 bases and J by 6 bases, with 16 bases left in between. CDR1 is SEHNR and CDR2 is FQNEAQ in the germline V gene (reference sequence).

This chain connects TRBV5-6 to TRBJ1-6, with 10 nucleotides matching TRBD1. Germline CDR1 SGHDT, CDR2 YYEEEE. This CDR3 region has 16 residues. V gave up 4 bases and J gave up 8 bases; unmatched junction bases: 9. CDR3 DNA: TGTGCCAGCAGCATAACCGTCGGGACAGGGGATTCACCCCTCCACTTT. It yields the protein CASSITVGTGDSPLHF.

Worth noting for this clone: This sample also contains other DNA sequences that code for the same CDR3. The V and J genes are TRBV7-9 and TRBJ2-5; perhaps TRBD1 as D (5 bases). Germline values: CDR1 SEHNR, CDR2 FQNEAQ (reference sequence). V was trimmed by 1 base and J by 5 bases, leaving 8 bases between them. The CDR3 spans 13 residues. The CDR3 protein is CASSLEGLETQYF. The CDR3 DNA is TGTGCCAGCAGCTTAGAGGGGCTGGAGACCCAGTACTTC. The whole variable domain, filled in from reference TRBV7-9 and TRBJ2-5, reads DTGVSQNPRHKITKRGQNVTFRCDPISEHNRLYWYRQTLGQGPEFLTYFQNEAQLEKSRLLSDRFSAERPKGSFSTLEIQRTEQGDSAMYLCASSLEGLETQYFGPGTRLLVL.

The chain has TRBV4-3 and TRBJ2-1; 11 positions agree with TRBD2. In germline, CDR1 is LGHNA, CDR2 YSLEER. V lost 0 bases, J lost 8 bases, and 3 bases stayed unmatched. The CDR3 has 15 residues. CDR3 loop: CASSQETSGSHEQFF. CDR3 in DNA: TGCGCCAGCAGCCAAGAAACTAGCGGGAGTCATGAGCAGTTCTTC.